These 5 T cell receptor beta chains originate from one sample sequenced in a study of metastatic and nonmetastatic thyroid tumors. There were no patients who had received any treatment before thyroid surgery. Through MiXCR, TCRdb re-clonotyped the PCR reads. The sample lists some 26,000 clones, 3.7% seen once, with about 3.2% in the top ten. Sequenced sample: blood. Every receptor here comes from a male donor with papillary thyroid cancer or a benign thyroid nodule (not recorded which). Some clones in this sample may be carry-over from other donors' samples.

This clone came up many times. This may be a read error, as it is one base from a much larger clone. This chain connects TRBV11-2 to TRBJ2-3, with 7 positions matching TRBD1. CDR1 SGHAT and CDR2 FQNNGV come from the germline V gene. This CDR3 has 15 amino acids. CDR3 residues: CASILDPGTADTQYF. As DNA, the CDR3 is TGTGCCAGCATCTTAGACCCAGGGACAGCAGATACGCAGTATTTT.

This CDR3 is CASSLTYGASHFNEQFF. As DNA, the CDR3 is TGTGCCAGCAGCCTTACGTACGGGGCTTCACACTTCAATGAGCAGTTCTTC. The rearrangement links TRBV9 to TRBJ2-1; D tentatively reads TRBD1 or TRBD2 (5 bases each). Trimming left V 4 bases short and J 6 bases short, with 23 bases between. Per germline, CDR1 SGDLS and CDR2 YYNGEE. The CDR3 extends over 17 amino acids.

The gene calls are TRBV6-2 or TRBV6-3 and TRBJ1-1; D unclear. In germline, CDR1 is MNHEY, CDR2 SVGEGT. With 3 bases removed from V and 1 base from J, the gap between germline ends came to 12 bases. The CDR3 sequence is 15 residues long. The CDR3 region is CASSYLRAENTEAFF. The CDR3, as DNA: TGTGCCAGCAGTTATCTCCGGGCCGAGAACACTGAAGCTTTCTTT.

This clone was seen many times. J is TRBJ2-2 and V is TRBV5-5; 9 nucleotides agree with TRBD2. Germline V gives CDR1 SGHKS, CDR2 YYEKEE (reference sequence). V lost 7 bases, J lost 4 bases, and 8 bases stayed unmatched. The CDR3 is 15 residues long. This CDR3 is CASSLGGRATGELFF. DNA of the CDR3: TGTGCCAGCTCCCTTGGCGGGAGGGCCACCGGGGAGCTGTTTTTT. Full variable domain (missing parts from reference TRBV5-5 and TRBJ2-2): DAGVTQSPTHLIKTRGQQVTLRCSPISGHKSVSWYQQVLGQGPQFIFQYYEKEERGRGNFPDRFSARQFPNYSSELNVNALLLGDSALYLCASSLGGRATGELFFGEGSRLTVL.

This rearrangement joins TRBV7-6 to TRBJ2-3; 8 bases map to TRBD1. The germline V gene encodes CDR1 SGHVS and CDR2 FNYEAQ. Unmatched junction bases numbered 8, after V lost 1 base and J lost 2 bases. There are 17 residues in the CDR3. CDR3 in DNA: TGTGCCAGCAGCTTAGGGGTCGGACAGGGTACCACAGATACGCAGTATTTT. Protein sequence: CASSLGVGQGTTDTQYF.